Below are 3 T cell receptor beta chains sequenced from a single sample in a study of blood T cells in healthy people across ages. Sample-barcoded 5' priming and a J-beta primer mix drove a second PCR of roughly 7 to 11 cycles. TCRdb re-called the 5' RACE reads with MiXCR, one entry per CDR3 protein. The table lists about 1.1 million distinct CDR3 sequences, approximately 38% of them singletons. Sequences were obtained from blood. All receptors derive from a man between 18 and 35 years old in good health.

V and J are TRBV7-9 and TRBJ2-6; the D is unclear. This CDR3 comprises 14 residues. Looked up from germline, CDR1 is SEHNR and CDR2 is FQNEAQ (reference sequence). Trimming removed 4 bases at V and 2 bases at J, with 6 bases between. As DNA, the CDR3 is TGTGCCAGCAGCTCTCCTACTGGGGCCAACGTCCTGACTTTC. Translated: CASSSPTGANVLTF.

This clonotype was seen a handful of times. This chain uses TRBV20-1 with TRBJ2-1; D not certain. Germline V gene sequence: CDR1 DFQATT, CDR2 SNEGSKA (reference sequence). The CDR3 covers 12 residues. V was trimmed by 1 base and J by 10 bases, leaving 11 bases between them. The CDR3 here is CSARAESVEQFF. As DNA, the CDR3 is TGCAGTGCTAGAGCGGAGTCGGTGGAGCAGTTCTTC.

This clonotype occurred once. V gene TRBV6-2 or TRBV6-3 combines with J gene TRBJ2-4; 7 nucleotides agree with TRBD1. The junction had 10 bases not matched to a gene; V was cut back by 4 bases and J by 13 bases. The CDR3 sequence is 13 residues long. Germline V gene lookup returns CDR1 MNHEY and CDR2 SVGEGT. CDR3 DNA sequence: TGTGCCAGCAGTTCCAGCCCGGACAGGATGCAGTACTTC. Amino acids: CASSSSPDRMQYF.